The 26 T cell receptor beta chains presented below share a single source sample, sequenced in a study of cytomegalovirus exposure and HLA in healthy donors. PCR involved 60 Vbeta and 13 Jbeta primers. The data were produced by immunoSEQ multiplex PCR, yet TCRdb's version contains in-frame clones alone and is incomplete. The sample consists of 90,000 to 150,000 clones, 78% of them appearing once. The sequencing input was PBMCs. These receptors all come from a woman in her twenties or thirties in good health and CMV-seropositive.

CDR3 sequence: CASSTGQGTDTQYF. The CDR3 region has the DNA TGTGCCAGCAGCACGGGACAGGGAACAGATACGCAGTATTTT. This sequence joins TRBV7-2 and TRBJ2-3; 9 bases are a match to TRBD1. Germline values: CDR1 SGHTA, CDR2 FQGNSA. V gave up 5 bases and J gave up 3 bases; unmatched junction bases: 3. CDR3 length: 14 residues.

Here the CDR3 reads CASVGDRTNYGYTF. In nucleotides, the CDR3 is TGTGCCAGCGTTGGGGACAGAACTAACTATGGCTACACCTTC. The rearrangement uses TRBV2 and TRBJ1-2; 7 nucleotides line up with TRBD1. Germline-derived CDR1 and CDR2 are SNHLY and FYNNEI. Germline trimming cut 8 bases from V and 0 bases from J; bases unmatched to any gene: 6. The CDR3 has 14 amino acids.

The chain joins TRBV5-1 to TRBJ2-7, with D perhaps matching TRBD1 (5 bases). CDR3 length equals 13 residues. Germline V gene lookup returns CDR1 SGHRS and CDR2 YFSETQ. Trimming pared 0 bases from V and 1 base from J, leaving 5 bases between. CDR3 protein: CASSLGQSYEQYF. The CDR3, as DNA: TGCGCCAGCAGCTTGGGACAGTCCTACGAGCAGTACTTC.

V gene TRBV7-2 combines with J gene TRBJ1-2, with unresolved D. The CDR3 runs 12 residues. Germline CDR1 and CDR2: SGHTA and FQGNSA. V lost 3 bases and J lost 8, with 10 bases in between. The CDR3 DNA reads TGTGCCAGCAGCTTTCGAGCACGCGGCTACACCTTC. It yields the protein CASSFRARGYTF.

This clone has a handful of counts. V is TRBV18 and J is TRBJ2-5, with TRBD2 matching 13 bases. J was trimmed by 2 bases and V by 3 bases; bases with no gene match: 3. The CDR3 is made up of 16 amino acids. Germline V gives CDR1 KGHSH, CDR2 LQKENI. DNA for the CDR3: TGTGCCAGCTCACCCTGGACTAGCGGGAGACAAGAGACCCAGTACTTC. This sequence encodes CASSPWTSGRQETQYF.

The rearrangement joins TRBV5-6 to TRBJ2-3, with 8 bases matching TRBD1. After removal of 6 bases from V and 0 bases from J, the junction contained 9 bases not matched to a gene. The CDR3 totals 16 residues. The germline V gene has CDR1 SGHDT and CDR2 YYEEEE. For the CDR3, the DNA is TGTGCCAGCACCATCAGTGGACAGGGAAGCACAGATACGCAGTATTTT. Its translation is CASTISGQGSTDTQYF.

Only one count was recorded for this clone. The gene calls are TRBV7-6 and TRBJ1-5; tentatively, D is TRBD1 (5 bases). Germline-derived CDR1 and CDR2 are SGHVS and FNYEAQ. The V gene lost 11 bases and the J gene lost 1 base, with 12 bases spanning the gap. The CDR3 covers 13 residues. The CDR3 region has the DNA TGTGCCTCGTCCGGGGGGAGCAATCAGCCCCAGCATTTT. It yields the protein CASSGGSNQPQHF.

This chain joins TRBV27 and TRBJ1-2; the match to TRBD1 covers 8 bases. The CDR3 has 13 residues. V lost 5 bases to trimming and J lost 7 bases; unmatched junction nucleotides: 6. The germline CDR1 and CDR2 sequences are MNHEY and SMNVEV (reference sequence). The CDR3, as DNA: TGTGCCAGCAGTCTTCAGGGGGCGCGTGGCTACACCTTC. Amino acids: CASSLQGARGYTF.

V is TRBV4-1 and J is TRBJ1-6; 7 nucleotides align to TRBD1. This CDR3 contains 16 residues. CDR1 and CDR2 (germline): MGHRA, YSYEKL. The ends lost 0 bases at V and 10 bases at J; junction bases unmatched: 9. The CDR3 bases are TGCGCCAGCAGCCAAGATCTTGGTCAGGGGGTCTCACCCCTCCACTTT. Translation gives CASSQDLGQGVSPLHF.

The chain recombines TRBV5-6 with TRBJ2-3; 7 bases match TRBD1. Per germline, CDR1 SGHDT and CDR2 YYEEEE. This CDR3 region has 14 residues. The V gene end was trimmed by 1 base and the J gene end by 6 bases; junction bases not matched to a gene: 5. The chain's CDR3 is CASSLQGVGDTQYF. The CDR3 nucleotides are TGTGCCAGCAGCTTGCAGGGGGTTGGGGATACGCAGTATTTT.

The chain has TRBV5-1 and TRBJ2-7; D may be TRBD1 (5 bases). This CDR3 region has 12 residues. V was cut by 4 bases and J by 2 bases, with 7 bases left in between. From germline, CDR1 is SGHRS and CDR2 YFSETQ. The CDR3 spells CASSRGAYEQYF. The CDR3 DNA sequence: TGCGCCAGCAGCAGGGGTGCCTACGAGCAGTACTTC.

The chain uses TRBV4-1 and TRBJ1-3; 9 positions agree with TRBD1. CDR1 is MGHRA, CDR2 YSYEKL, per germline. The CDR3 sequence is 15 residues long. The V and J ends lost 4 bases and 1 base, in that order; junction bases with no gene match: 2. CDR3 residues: CASSPDRGSGNTIYF. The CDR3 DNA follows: TGCGCCAGCAGCCCGGACAGGGGATCTGGAAACACCATATATTTT.

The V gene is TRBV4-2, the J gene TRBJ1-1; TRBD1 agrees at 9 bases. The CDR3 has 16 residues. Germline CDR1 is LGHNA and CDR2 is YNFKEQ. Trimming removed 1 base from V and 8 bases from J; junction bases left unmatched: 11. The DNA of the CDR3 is TGTGCCAGCAGCCAAGGGGGGGGACAGGGTCGGGCCGAAGCTTTCTTT. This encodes CASSQGGGQGRAEAFF.

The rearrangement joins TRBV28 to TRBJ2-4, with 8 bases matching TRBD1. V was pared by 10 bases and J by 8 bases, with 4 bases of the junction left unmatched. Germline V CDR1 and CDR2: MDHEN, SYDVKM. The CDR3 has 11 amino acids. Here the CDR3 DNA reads TGTGCCACCGACAGGGGCCACATTCAGTACTTC. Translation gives CATDRGHIQYF.

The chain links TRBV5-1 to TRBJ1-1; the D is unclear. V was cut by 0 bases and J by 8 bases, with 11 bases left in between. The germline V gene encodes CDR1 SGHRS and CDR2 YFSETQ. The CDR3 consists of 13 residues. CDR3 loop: CASSLGVLQEAFF. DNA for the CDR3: TGCGCCAGCAGCTTGGGAGTATTACAGGAAGCTTTCTTT.

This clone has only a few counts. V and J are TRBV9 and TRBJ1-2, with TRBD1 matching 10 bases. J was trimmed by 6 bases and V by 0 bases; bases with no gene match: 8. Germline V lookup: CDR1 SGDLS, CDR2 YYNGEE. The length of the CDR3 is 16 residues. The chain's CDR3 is CASSVDVTGTGDGYTF. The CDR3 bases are TGTGCCAGCAGCGTAGATGTGACTGGGACAGGGGATGGCTACACCTTC.

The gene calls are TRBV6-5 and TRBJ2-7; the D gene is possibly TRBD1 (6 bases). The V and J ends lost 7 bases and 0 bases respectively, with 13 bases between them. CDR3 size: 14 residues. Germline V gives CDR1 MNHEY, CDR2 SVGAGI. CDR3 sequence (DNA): TGTGCCAGCAAACTACAGGGATCCTCCTACGAGCAGTACTTC. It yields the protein CASKLQGSSYEQYF.

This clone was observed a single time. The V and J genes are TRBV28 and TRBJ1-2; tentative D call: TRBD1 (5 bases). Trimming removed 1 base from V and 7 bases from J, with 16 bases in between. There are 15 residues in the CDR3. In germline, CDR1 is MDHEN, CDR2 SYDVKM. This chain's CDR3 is CASSLFRKGGAGYTF. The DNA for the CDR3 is TGTGCCAGCAGTTTATTTCGGAAAGGAGGGGCTGGCTACACCTTC.

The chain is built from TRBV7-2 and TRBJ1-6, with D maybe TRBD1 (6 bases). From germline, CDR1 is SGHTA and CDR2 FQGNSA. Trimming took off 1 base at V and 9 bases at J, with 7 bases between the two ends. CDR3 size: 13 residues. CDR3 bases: TGTGCCAGCAGCTTAGACAGGGTTTCACCCCTCCACTTT. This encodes CASSLDRVSPLHF.

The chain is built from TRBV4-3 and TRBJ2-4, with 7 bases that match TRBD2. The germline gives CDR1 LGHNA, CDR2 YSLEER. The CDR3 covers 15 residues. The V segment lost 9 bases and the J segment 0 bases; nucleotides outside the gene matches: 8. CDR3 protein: CASFLGGPAKNIQYF. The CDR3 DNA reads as TGCGCCAGTTTCCTGGGAGGGCCAGCCAAAAACATTCAGTACTTC.

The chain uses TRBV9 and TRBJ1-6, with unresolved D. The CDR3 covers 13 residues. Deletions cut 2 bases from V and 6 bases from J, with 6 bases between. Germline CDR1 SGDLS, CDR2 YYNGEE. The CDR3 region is CASSVSGNSPLHF. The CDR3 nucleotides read TGTGCCAGCAGCGTTTCCGGTAATTCACCCCTCCACTTT.

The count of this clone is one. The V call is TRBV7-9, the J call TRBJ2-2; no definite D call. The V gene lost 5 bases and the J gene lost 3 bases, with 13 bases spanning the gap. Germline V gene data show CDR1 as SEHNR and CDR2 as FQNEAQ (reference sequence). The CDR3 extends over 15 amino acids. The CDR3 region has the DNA TGTGCCAGCAGCCCAGTAGAGGCTTACACCGGGGAGCTGTTTTTT. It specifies CASSPVEAYTGELFF.

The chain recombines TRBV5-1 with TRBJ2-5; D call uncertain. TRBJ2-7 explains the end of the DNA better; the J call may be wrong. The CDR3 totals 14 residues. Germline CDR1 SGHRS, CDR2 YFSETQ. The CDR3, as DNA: TGCGCCAGCAGCTCTTTCGGTGGGCCCTACGAGCAGTACTTC. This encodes CASSSFGGPYEQYF.

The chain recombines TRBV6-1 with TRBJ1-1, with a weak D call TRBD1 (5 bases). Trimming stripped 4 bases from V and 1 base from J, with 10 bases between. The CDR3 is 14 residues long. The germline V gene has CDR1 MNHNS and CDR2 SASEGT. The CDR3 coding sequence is TGTGCCAGCAGTGGGCTGGGGGGGAACACTGAAGCTTTCTTT. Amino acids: CASSGLGGNTEAFF.

Written as DNA, the CDR3 is TGTGCCAGCAGTGCGACAGGGTGGGACGAGCAGTACTTC. The encoded protein is CASSATGWDEQYF. This chain links TRBV6-1 with TRBJ2-7; 7 bases fit TRBD1. CDR1 MNHNS and CDR2 SASEGT come from the germline V gene. The CDR3 covers 13 residues. Losses at the gene ends were 4 bases for V and 5 bases for J; bases not matched to a gene: 5.

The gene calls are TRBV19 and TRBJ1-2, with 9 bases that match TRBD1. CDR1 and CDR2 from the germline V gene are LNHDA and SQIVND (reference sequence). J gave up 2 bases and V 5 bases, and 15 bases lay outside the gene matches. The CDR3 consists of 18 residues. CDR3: CASSPQPPGTGKNYGYTF. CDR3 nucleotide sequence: TGTGCCAGTAGTCCACAACCCCCAGGGACAGGGAAGAACTATGGCTACACCTTC.